Below, 15 T cell receptor beta chains from the same sample are listed, as sequenced in a study of T cells expressing NK-cell markers. Using the 5' RACE reads, TCRdb records one entry per CDR3 protein without DNA. Here the sample table reports around 140,000 distinct CDR3 sequences. The sample taken for sequencing was blood T cells: a sorted CD56 or NKG2C T cell subset, CD4+ or CD8+ T cells, or bulk PBMC T cells (not recorded which). These receptors all come from a man aged 18 to 30 in good health.

The gene calls are TRBV20-1 and TRBJ2-1. This CDR3 contains 13 residues. Germline V lookup: CDR1 DFQATT, CDR2 SNEGSKA (reference sequence). CDR3: CSARLTSYNEQFF.

The chain combines TRBV28 with TRBJ2-1; TCRdb outputs TRBD2, but without DNA this stays unchecked. The CDR3 loop spans 13 amino acids. From germline, CDR1 is MDHEN and CDR2 SYDVKM. CDR3 amino acids: CASSLGPSVKEFF.

The genes are TRBV6-5 and TRBJ2-5; without DNA, the TCRdb call of TRBD2 cannot be checked. Germline CDR1 and CDR2: MNHEY and SVGAGI. This CDR3 comprises 14 residues. The CDR3 loop reads CASSYSGGRETQYF.

The CDR3 sequence is CASRGTLTENEQFF. The J gene is TRBJ2-1, the V gene TRBV12-3 or TRBV12-4; with no DNA, the TCRdb D assignment of TRBD2 cannot be verified. The CDR3 is made up of 14 amino acids.

The chain uses TRBV7-8 and TRBJ2-1; lacking DNA, the TRBD2 call made by TCRdb goes unchecked. The CDR3 runs 18 residues. The germline V gene encodes CDR1 SGHVS and CDR2 FQNEAQ. This CDR3 is CASSVGTSGRRLSDEQFF.

CDR3 sequence: CASSFYGRATDTQYF. The chain recombines TRBV7-2 with TRBJ2-3; TCRdb names TRBD2, which stays unverified in the absence of DNA. Germline CDR1 SGHTA, CDR2 FQGNSA. The CDR3 is 15 amino acids. Using reference TRBV7-2 and TRBJ2-3 for the parts outside the CDR3, the full variable domain is GAGVSQSPSNKVTEKGKDVELRCDPISGHTALYWYRQSLGQGLEFLIYFQGNSAPDKSGLPSDRFSAERTGGSVSTLTIQRTQQEDSAVYLCASSFYGRATDTQYFGPGTRLTVL.

The chain has TRBV29-1 and TRBJ2-1; TCRdb calls TRBD1, which cannot be checked without DNA. The CDR3 has 15 amino acids. The germline CDR1 and CDR2 sequences are SQVTM and ANQGSEA. CDR3 sequence reads: CSVEVGRGDYTEQFF.

The rearrangement joins TRBV7-6 to TRBJ2-5; TCRdb calls TRBD1, which cannot be checked without DNA. Per the germline V gene, CDR1 is SGHVS and CDR2 is FNYEAQ. CDR3 size: 15 residues. The CDR3 spells CASSPRTHRVETQYF.

The genes are TRBV13 and TRBJ2-3; TCRdb names TRBD1, which stays unverified in the absence of DNA. The CDR3 length is 15 residues. Germline CDR1 and CDR2: PRHDT and FYEKMQ (reference sequence). The CDR3 here is CASSLGEGATDTQYF.

The J gene is TRBJ2-1, the V gene TRBV4-1; with no DNA, the TCRdb D assignment of TRBD1 cannot be verified. The CDR3 contains 16 residues. Germline V lookup: CDR1 MGHRA, CDR2 YSYEKL. CDR3 amino acids: CASSQDTGGPYNEQFF.

The chain couples TRBV7-9 to TRBJ1-6; lacking DNA, the TRBD1 call made by TCRdb goes unchecked. Germline CDR1 and CDR2: SEHNR and FQNEAQ (reference sequence). The CDR3 has 15 amino acids. The CDR3 is CASSLNVGTPSPLHF.

The chain joins TRBV9 to TRBJ1-1; TCRdb indicates TRBD1, and absent DNA this call remains unverified. CDR3 length: 13 residues. Germline assignment: CDR1 SGDLS and CDR2 YYNGEE. CDR3: CASSEDREEEAFF.

The V call is TRBV6-5, the J call TRBJ2-5; TCRdb proposes TRBD1, but this gene call is untestable without DNA. This CDR3 contains 16 residues. Per the germline V gene, CDR1 is MNHEY and CDR2 is SVGAGI. This CDR3 reads CASSYFQGAYQETQYF.

The rearrangement links TRBV6-1 to TRBJ2-7; TCRdb calls TRBD1, which cannot be checked without DNA. The CDR3 runs 14 residues. Germline assignment: CDR1 MNHNS and CDR2 SASEGT. CDR3 protein: CASSGATFDHEQYF.

The rearrangement joins TRBV29-1 to TRBJ2-2; TCRdb's D call of TRBD2 is untestable without DNA. The CDR3 loop spans 14 amino acids. The germline V gene has CDR1 SQVTM and CDR2 ANQGSEA. The CDR3 loop reads CSVAGRERSGELFF.